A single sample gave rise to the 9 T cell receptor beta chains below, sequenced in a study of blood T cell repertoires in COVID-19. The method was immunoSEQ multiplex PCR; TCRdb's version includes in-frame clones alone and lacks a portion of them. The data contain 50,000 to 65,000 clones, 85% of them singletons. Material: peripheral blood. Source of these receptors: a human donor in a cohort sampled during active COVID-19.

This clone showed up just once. The CDR3 region is CASSPGGPSTDTQYF. CDR3 DNA: TGTGCCAGCAGCCCGGGAGGCCCTAGCACAGATACGCAGTATTTT. The V gene is TRBV7-2, the J gene TRBJ2-3; 7 bases are shared with TRBD2. The length of the CDR3 is 15 residues. V lost 5 bases and J lost 0; bases outside the gene matches: 5. Per the germline V gene, CDR1 is SGHTA and CDR2 is FQGNSA.

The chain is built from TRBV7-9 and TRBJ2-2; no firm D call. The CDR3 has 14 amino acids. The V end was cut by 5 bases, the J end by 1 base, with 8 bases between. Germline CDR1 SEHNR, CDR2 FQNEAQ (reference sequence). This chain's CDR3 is CASSTSGNTGELFF. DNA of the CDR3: TGTGCCAGCAGCACCTCGGGGAACACCGGGGAGCTGTTTTTT.

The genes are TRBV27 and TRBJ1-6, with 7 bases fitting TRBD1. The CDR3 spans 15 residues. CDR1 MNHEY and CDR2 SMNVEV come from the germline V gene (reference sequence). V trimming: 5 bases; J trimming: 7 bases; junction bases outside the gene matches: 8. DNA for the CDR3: TGTGCCAGCAGTACCCAAGGACAGGCCAATTCACCCCTCCACTTT. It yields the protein CASSTQGQANSPLHF.

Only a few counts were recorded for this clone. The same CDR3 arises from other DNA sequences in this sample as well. The CDR3 reads CASSLTGNTEAFF. The CDR3 nucleotides are TGCGCCAGCAGCTTAACAGGGAACACTGAAGCTTTCTTT. The chain couples TRBV5-1 to TRBJ1-1, with TRBD1 as a possible D gene (5 bases). Germline assignment: CDR1 SGHRS and CDR2 YFSETQ. The CDR3 loop spans 13 amino acids. V lost 2 bases, J lost 1 base, and 6 bases lay in between. Full variable domain (rest looked up from reference TRBV5-1 and TRBJ1-1): KAGVTQTPRYLIKTRGQQVTLSCSPISGHRSVSWYQQTPGQGLQFLFEYFSETQRNKGNFPGRFSGRQFSNSRSEMNVSTLELGDSALYLCASSLTGNTEAFFGQGTRLTVV.

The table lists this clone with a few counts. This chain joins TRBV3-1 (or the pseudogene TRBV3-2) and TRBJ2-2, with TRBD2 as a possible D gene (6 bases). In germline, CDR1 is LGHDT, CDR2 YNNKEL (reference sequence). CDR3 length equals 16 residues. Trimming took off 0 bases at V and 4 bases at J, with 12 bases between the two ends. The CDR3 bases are TGTGCCAGCAGCCAAGAGAAGGGAGGAGGCACCGGGGAGCTGTTTTTT. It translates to CASSQEKGGGTGELFF.

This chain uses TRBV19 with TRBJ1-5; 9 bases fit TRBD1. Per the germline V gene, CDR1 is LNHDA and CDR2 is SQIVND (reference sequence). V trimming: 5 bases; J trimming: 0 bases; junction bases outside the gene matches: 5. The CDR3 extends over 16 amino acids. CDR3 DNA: TGTGCCAGTAGTCCCCTGGACAGGGGTAGCAATCAGCCCCAGCATTTT. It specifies CASSPLDRGSNQPQHF.

CDR3 DNA sequence: TGTGCCAGCAGCGGGCGACAGGGGGTAGGAGAAAAACTGTTTTTT. Translated: CASSGRQGVGEKLFF. J is TRBJ1-4 and V is TRBV7-9; 9 bases agree with TRBD1. CDR1 and CDR2 from the germline V gene are SEHNR and FQNEAQ (reference sequence). This CDR3 region has 15 residues. Trimming removed 5 bases from V and 8 bases from J; junction bases left unmatched: 9.

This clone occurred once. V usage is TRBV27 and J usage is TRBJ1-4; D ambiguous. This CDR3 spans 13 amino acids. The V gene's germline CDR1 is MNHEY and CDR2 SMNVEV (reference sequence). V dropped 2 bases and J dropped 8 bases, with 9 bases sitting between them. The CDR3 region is CASSLRSGEKLFF. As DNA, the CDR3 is TGTGCCAGCAGTTTACGGAGTGGGGAAAAACTGTTTTTT.

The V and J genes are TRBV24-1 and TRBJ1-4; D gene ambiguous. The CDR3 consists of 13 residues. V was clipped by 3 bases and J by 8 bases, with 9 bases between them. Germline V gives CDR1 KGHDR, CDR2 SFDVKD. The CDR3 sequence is CATSDRVGEKLFF. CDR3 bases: TGTGCCACCAGTGATCGGGTTGGAGAAAAACTGTTTTTT.